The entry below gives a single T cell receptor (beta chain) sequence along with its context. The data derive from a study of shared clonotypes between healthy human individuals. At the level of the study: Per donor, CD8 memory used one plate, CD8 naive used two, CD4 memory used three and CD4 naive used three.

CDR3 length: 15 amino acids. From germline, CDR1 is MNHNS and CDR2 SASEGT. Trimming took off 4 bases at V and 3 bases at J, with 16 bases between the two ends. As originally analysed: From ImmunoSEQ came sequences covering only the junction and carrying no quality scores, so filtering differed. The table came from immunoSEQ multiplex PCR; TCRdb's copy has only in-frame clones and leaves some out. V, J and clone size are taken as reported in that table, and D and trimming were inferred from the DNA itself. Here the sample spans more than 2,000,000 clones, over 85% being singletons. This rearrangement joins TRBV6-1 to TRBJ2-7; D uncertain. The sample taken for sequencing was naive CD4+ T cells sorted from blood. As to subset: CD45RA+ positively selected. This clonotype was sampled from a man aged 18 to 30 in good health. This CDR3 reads CASSGVLGPNYEQYF. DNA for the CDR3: TGTGCCAGCAGTGGGGTTCTCGGGCCCAACTACGAGCAGTACTTC.